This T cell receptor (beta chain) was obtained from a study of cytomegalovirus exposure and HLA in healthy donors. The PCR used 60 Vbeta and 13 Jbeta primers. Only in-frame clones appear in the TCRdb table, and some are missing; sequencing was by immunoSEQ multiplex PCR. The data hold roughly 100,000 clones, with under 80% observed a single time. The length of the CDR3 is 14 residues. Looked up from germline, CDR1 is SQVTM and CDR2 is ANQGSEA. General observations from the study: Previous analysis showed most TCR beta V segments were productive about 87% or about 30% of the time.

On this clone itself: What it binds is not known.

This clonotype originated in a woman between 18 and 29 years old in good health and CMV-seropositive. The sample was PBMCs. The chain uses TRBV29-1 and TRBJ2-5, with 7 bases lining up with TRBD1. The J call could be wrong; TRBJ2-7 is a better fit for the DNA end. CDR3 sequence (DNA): TGCAGCGTTGTAAGAGGGGGCAGGCGGAACGAGCAGTACTTC. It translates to CSVVRGGRRNEQYF.